The 23 T cell receptor beta chains below come from one sample, sequenced in a study of T cells in Graves' hyperthyroidism and ophthalmopathy. Researchers amplified the TCR beta CDR3 regions from RNA transcripts. The study used the HTBI primer set for a first-round RT-PCR of the TCR CDR3. TCRdb called the multiplex PCR reads again in MiXCR, with one record for every CDR3 protein. The table has approximately 590,000 distinct CDR3 sequences, 15% to 19% seen once. Material: blood. All receptors derive from a young woman with Graves' hyperthyroidism.

J is TRBJ2-7 and V is TRBV10-3, with 7 bases that match TRBD1. J was trimmed by 3 bases and V by 2 bases; bases with no gene match: 7. Germline lookup yields CDR1 ENHRY and CDR2 SYGVKD. The CDR3 runs to 15 residues. In DNA, the CDR3 is TGTGCCATCAGTGAGCCCGACAGGGTTCGCTACGAGCAGTACTTC. Protein product: CAISEPDRVRYEQYF.

This rearrangement joins TRBV4-1 to TRBJ1-1; 10 bases are shared with TRBD1. The J segment lost 11 bases and the V segment lost 2 bases, leaving 8 bases of the junction unmatched. The germline CDR1 and CDR2 sequences are MGHRA and YSYEKL. This CDR3 contains 14 residues. The CDR3 reads CASSQIDRGLRAFF. In DNA, the CDR3 is TGCGCCAGCAGCCAAATAGACAGGGGGCTTAGGGCTTTCTTT.

The rearrangement links TRBV7-3 to TRBJ2-7, with 8 bases matching TRBD1. Unmatched junction bases numbered 9, after V lost 4 bases and J lost 1 base. Germline-derived CDR1 and CDR2 are SGHTA and FQGTGA. The CDR3 is 16 amino acids. CDR3 loop: CASSSRAGTGSYEQYF. CDR3 nucleotide sequence: TGTGCCAGCAGCTCCCGCGCCGGGACAGGATCCTACGAGCAGTACTTC.

Many counts were recorded for this clonotype. V is TRBV18 and J is TRBJ1-1, with D perhaps matching TRBD1 (6 bases). Between the trimmed V and J ends, which lost 4 bases and 1 base, there was a span of 16 bases. CDR3 length: 16 amino acids. CDR1 is KGHSH and CDR2 is LQKENI in the germline V gene. The CDR3 nucleotides read TGTGCCAGCTCACTAGGTCAGGGGCAACAGAACACTGAAGCTTTCTTT. It is translated as CASSLGQGQQNTEAFF.

The chain employs TRBV27 and TRBJ2-1; D could derive from TRBD1 or TRBD2 (5 bases each). From germline, CDR1 is MNHEY and CDR2 SMNVEV (reference sequence). The CDR3 is 14 residues long. Trimming took off 2 bases at V and 10 bases at J, with 15 bases between the two ends. This CDR3 is CASSLPTVSGEQFF. The CDR3, as DNA: TGTGCCAGCAGTTTACCGACAGTTTCGGGGGAGCAGTTCTTC.

A few counts support this clonotype. The chain couples TRBV27 to TRBJ2-1; 7 bases agree with TRBD2. The CDR3 has 11 amino acids. Germline assignment: CDR1 MNHEY and CDR2 SMNVEV (reference sequence). The trim removed 8 bases at V and 7 bases at J, leaving 2 bases unmatched. CDR3 DNA: TGTGCCAGCGGAGCGGGGAATGAGCAGTTCTTC. Protein sequence: CASGAGNEQFF.

This clonotype showed up many times. The chain combines TRBV2 with TRBJ2-7, with 9 bases lining up with TRBD1. This CDR3 has 14 amino acids. The junction had 6 bases not matched to a gene; V was cut back by 5 bases and J by 4 bases. The germline V gene encodes CDR1 SNHLY and CDR2 FYNNEI. In DNA, the CDR3 is TGTGCCAGCAGTCACAGGGACAGGGCTTACGAGCAGTACTTC. It yields the protein CASSHRDRAYEQYF.

This clonotype was recorded many times. The chain recombines TRBV20-1 with TRBJ1-3; no clear D. CDR3 size: 16 residues. The germline CDR1 and CDR2 sequences are DFQATT and SNEGSKA (reference sequence). Between the trimmed V and J ends, which lost 0 bases and 0 bases, there was a span of 12 bases. The CDR3 DNA reads as TGCAGTGCTAGAGATTTTGAGCGCGTCTCTGGAAACACCATATATTTT. Its translation is CSARDFERVSGNTIYF.

The chain employs TRBV6-5 and TRBJ2-1; TRBD2 matches 7 bases. Looked up from germline, CDR1 is MNHEY and CDR2 is SVGAGI. Trimming at V came to 0 bases and at J to 0 bases, leaving 8 bases not matched to a gene. The CDR3 sequence is 18 residues long. The CDR3 is CASSYSASGTHSYNEQFF. The CDR3 DNA reads TGTGCCAGCAGTTACTCAGCGAGCGGGACTCACTCCTACAATGAGCAGTTCTTC.

V usage is TRBV18 and J usage is TRBJ2-7, with 12 bases matching TRBD1. The CDR3 consists of 15 residues. CDR1 KGHSH and CDR2 LQKENI come from the germline V gene. J gave up 7 bases and V 2 bases, and 6 bases lay outside the gene matches. The CDR3 spells CASSPTGTGGNEQYF. The CDR3 DNA reads TGTGCCAGCTCACCAACCGGGACAGGGGGCAATGAGCAGTACTTC.

The chain links TRBV18 to TRBJ2-2, with 7 bases that match TRBD1. This CDR3 spans 14 amino acids. V gave up 4 bases and J gave up 3 bases; unmatched junction bases: 2. CDR1 KGHSH and CDR2 LQKENI come from the germline V gene. The CDR3 sequence is CASSLGQDTGELFF. CDR3 DNA: TGTGCCAGCTCACTTGGACAGGACACCGGGGAGCTGTTTTTT. The variable domain in full, completed from reference TRBV18 and TRBJ2-2, reads NAGVMQNPRHLVRRRGQEARLRCSPMKGHSHVYWYRQLPEEGLKFMVYLQKENIIDESGMPKERFSAEFPKEGPSILRIQQVVRGDSAAYFCASSLGQDTGELFFGEGSRLTVL.

This clonotype was seen ten or more times. The V call is TRBV6-2 or TRBV6-3, the J call TRBJ2-5; 8 positions agree with TRBD2. This CDR3 spans 14 amino acids. The V and J ends lost 2 bases and 5 bases, in that order; junction bases with no gene match: 4. Germline assignment: CDR1 MNHEY and CDR2 SVGEGT. CDR3 sequence reads: CASSYGLAQETQYF. The CDR3 DNA reads TGTGCCAGCAGTTACGGACTAGCCCAGGAGACCCAGTACTTC.

The table lists this clonotype with a few counts. The V gene is TRBV6-5, the J gene TRBJ2-5; 8 nucleotides agree with TRBD1. V dropped 2 bases and J dropped 12; count of bases not matched to a gene: 8. The CDR3 contains 13 residues. Germline values: CDR1 MNHEY, CDR2 SVGAGI. In nucleotides, the CDR3 is TGTGCCAGCAGTTACACAAGACAGGGGCTTAAGTACTTC. Protein: CASSYTRQGLKYF.

The chain employs TRBV7-9 and TRBJ2-6; TRBD1 matches at 12 bases. J was trimmed by 4 bases and V by 7 bases; bases with no gene match: 8. The CDR3 loop spans 17 amino acids. CDR1 SEHNR and CDR2 FQNEAQ come from the germline V gene (reference sequence). The CDR3 here is CASNTRDRGLGANVLTF. The CDR3 DNA is TGTGCCAGCAATACCAGGGACAGGGGGCTCGGGGCCAACGTCCTGACTTTC.

This chain connects TRBV6-5 to TRBJ2-3, with 12 bases aligning to TRBD2. V trimming: 2 bases; J trimming: 6 bases; junction bases outside the gene matches: 18. From germline, CDR1 is MNHEY and CDR2 SVGAGI. This CDR3 has 20 residues. This chain's CDR3 is CASSYLPPRLAGEGPDTQYF. The CDR3 DNA sequence: TGTGCCAGCAGTTACCTACCCCCCCGACTAGCGGGAGAGGGGCCGGATACGCAGTATTTT.

This clonotype was seen at least ten times. This chain connects TRBV7-2 to TRBJ2-3; D is uncertain. V lost 2 bases, J lost 0 bases, and 9 bases lay in between. The CDR3 is 15 residues long. The V gene's germline CDR1 is SGHTA and CDR2 FQGNSA. CDR3 DNA sequence: TGTGCCAGCAGCTTATCGCCTAGTAGCACAGATACGCAGTATTTT. Its translation is CASSLSPSSTDTQYF. The whole variable domain, remainder taken from reference TRBV7-2 and TRBJ2-3, is GAGVSQSPSNKVTEKGKDVELRCDPISGHTALYWYRQSLGQGLEFLIYFQGNSAPDKSGLPSDRFSAERTGGSVSTLTIQRTQQEDSAVYLCASSLSPSSTDTQYFGPGTRLTVL.

This clonotype was counted a few times. The rearrangement joins TRBV7-6 to TRBJ2-1; 12 bases agree with TRBD2. Germline V CDR1 and CDR2: SGHVS, FNYEAQ. This CDR3 is built from 16 residues. V trimming: 4 bases; J trimming: 4 bases; junction bases outside the gene matches: 5. The CDR3 nucleotides read TGTGCCAGCAGCTCGCCGACTAGCGGGAGTTACAATGAGCAGTTCTTC. Protein sequence: CASSSPTSGSYNEQFF.

This clonotype has a count of ten or more. The gene calls are TRBV12-3 or TRBV12-4 and TRBJ1-5, with D unclear. Trimming took off 3 bases at V and 7 bases at J, with 19 bases between the two ends. The CDR3 totals 16 residues. CDR3 sequence: CASSFSSGGEYQPQHF. The DNA for the CDR3 is TGTGCCAGCAGTTTCTCTTCGGGAGGAGAATACCAGCCCCAGCATTTT.

There are a few counts of this clonotype. V gene TRBV20-1 combines with J gene TRBJ2-7, with D possibly matching TRBD2 (6 bases). Trimming left V 2 bases short and J 3 bases short, with 8 bases between. This CDR3 spans 12 amino acids. The germline V gene encodes CDR1 DFQATT and CDR2 SNEGSKA (reference sequence). This chain's CDR3 is CSARHGSYEQYF. The CDR3 nucleotides are TGCAGTGCTAGACACGGGAGCTACGAGCAGTACTTC.

This rearrangement joins TRBV20-1 to TRBJ1-2, with D hard to call. The CDR3 length is 12 residues. Germline CDR1 is DFQATT and CDR2 is SNEGSKA (reference sequence). V gave up 0 bases and J gave up 5 bases, with 7 bases separating them. The chain's CDR3 is CSAREAGYGYTF. CDR3 sequence (DNA): TGCAGTGCTAGAGAGGCGGGGTATGGCTACACCTTC.

This clonotype has more than one count but fewer than ten. The chain combines TRBV5-1 with TRBJ2-3, with unresolved D. The CDR3 spans 15 residues. V lost 4 bases to trimming and J lost 2 bases, with 14 bases between them. Germline CDR1 is SGHRS and CDR2 is YFSETQ. CDR3 in DNA: TGCGCCAGCAGCCCGGACCCCCGGACCACAGATACGCAGTATTTT. Protein: CASSPDPRTTDTQYF. The complete variable domain, with remaining parts taken from reference TRBV5-1 and TRBJ2-3, reads KAGVTQTPRYLIKTRGQQVTLSCSPISGHRSVSWYQQTPGQGLQFLFEYFSETQRNKGNFPGRFSGRQFSNSRSEMNVSTLELGDSALYLCASSPDPRTTDTQYFGPGTRLTVL.

In this sample, this clonotype turned up many times. J is TRBJ1-1 and V is TRBV12-3 or TRBV12-4; D remains ambiguous. This CDR3 has 12 amino acids. Trimming left V 6 bases short and J 3 bases short, with 8 bases between. In DNA, the CDR3 is TGTGCCAGCAGCCTACAATACACTGAAGCTTTCTTT. Amino acid sequence: CASSLQYTEAFF.

This chain links TRBV10-2 with TRBJ2-7, with D hard to call. Trimming pared 3 bases from V and 0 bases from J, leaving 12 bases between. The CDR3 is made up of 15 amino acids. The germline V gene has CDR1 WSHSY and CDR2 SAAADI. The CDR3 here is CASSDYPGSSYEQYF. The CDR3 nucleotides read TGCGCCAGCAGTGATTACCCTGGAAGCTCCTACGAGCAGTACTTC.